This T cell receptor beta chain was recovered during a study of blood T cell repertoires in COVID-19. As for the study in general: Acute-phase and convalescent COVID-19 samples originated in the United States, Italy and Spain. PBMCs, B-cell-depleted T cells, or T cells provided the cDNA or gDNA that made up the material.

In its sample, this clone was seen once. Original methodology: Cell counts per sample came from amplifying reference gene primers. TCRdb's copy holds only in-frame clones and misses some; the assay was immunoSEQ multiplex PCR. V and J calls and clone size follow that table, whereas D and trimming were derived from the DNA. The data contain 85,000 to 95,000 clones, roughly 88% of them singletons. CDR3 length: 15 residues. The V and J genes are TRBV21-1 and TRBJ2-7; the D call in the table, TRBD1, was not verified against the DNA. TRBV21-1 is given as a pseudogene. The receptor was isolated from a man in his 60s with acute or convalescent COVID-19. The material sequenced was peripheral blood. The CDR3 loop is CASSKALTSNYEQYF. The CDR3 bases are TGTGCCAGCAGCAAAGCGCTCACAAGTAACTACGAGCAGTACTTC.